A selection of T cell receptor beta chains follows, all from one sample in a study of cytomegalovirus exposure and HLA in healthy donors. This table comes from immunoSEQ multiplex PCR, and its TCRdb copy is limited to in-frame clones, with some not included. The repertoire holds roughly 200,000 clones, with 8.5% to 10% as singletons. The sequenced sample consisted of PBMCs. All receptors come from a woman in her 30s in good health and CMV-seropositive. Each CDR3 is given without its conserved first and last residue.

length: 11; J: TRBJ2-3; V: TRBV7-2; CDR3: ATQAGGRNTQY
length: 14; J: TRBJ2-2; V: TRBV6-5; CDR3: ASSYGTLANTGELF
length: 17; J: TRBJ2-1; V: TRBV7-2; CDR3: ASSLGTWRGRSSYNEQF
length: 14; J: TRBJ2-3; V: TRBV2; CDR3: ASSRLAGGSTDTQY
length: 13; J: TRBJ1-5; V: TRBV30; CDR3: AWGPGGLSNQPQH
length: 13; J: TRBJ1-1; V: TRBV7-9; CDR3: ASSNQGQIHTEAF
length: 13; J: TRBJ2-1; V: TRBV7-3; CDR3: ASSLSGRAENEQF
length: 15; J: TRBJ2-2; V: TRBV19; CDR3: ASSIGGGRARTGELF
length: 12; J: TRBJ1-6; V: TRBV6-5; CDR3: ASSYTGADSPLH
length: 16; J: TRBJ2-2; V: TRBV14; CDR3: ASSQGLRDTLNTGELF
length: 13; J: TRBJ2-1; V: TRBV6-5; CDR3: ASSYQREGGNEQF
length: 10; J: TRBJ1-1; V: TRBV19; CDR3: ASSMSEIEAF
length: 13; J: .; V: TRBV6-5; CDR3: ASSYQTSGRHEQY
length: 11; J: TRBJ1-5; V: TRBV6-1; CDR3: ASRATPNQPQH
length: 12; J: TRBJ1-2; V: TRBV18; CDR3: ASSPGEDSVGYS
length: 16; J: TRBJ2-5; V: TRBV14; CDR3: ASSQRVTSGVGGETQY
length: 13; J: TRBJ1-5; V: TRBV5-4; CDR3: ASSLGGQVGGTQH
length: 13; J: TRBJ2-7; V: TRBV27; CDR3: ASSLGGGVGYEQY
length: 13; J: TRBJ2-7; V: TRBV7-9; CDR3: ASSSPRESTYEQY
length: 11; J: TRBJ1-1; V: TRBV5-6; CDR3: ARSLPVNTEAF
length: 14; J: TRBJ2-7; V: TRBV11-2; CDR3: ASSLSGGQGRYEQY
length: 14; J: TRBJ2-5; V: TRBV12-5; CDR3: ASGLVPSQYQETQY
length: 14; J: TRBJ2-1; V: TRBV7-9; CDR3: ASSFPGAGGFNEQF
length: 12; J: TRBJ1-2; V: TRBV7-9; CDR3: ASRTQGAFYGYT
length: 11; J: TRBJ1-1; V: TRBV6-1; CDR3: ASRLTGVTEAF
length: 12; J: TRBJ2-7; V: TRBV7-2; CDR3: ASKTGHNSYEQY
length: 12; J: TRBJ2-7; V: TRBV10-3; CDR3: AISDEAHSYEQY
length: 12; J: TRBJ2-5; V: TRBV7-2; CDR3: ASSFSRGQETQY
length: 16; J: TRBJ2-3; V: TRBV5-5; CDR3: ASNLGTGGTGGSDTQY
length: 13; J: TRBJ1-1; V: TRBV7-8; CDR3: ASTPGGRSNTEAF
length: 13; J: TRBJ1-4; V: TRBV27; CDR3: ASTLRRGVGEKLF
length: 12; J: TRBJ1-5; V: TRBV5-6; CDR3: ASSLATGNQPQH
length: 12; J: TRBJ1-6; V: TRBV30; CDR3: AWMKGSYNSPLH
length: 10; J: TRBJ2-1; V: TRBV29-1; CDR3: SVAMLVDEQF
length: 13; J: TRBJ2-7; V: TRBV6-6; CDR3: ASSYVIASTYEQY
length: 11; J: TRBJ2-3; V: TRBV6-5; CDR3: ASTFPGGDTQY
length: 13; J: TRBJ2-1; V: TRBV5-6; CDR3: ASSLGTSGGGEQF
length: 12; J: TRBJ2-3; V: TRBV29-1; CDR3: SVAWRERSDTQY
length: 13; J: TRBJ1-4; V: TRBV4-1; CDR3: ASSQDSRGYEKLF
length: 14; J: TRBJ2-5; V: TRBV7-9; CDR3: ASSLTGTGIGKTQY
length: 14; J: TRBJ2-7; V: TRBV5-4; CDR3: ASSSKTRGVRYEQY
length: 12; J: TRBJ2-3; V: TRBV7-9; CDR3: ASRDTRSTDTQY
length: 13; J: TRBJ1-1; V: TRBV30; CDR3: AWRRADRENTEAF
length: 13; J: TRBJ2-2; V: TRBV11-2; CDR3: ASTLSGDLTGELF
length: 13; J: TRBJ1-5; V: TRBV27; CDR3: ASSLWHNSNQPQH
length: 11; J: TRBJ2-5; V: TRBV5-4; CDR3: ASGDRGSETQY